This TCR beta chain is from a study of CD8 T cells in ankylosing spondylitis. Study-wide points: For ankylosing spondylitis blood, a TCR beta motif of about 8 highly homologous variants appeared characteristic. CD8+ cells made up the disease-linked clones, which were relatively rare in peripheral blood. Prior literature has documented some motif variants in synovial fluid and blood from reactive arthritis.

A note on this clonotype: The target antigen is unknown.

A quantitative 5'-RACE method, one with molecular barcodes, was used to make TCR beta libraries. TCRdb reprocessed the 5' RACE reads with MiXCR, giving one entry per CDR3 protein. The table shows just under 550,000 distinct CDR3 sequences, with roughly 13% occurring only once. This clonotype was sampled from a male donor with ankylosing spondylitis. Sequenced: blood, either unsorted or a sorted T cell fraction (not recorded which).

The CDR3 nucleotides read TGCAGTGCTCTCCGGGGTAGCGGGGACAATGAGCAGTTCTTC. Protein sequence: CSALRGSGDNEQFF. The chain has TRBV20-1 and TRBJ2-1, with TRBD2 matching over 8 bases. The CDR3 totals 14 residues. Germline V gene lookup returns CDR1 DFQATT and CDR2 SNEGSKA (reference sequence). J lost 5 bases, V lost 5 bases, and 8 bases had no gene match.